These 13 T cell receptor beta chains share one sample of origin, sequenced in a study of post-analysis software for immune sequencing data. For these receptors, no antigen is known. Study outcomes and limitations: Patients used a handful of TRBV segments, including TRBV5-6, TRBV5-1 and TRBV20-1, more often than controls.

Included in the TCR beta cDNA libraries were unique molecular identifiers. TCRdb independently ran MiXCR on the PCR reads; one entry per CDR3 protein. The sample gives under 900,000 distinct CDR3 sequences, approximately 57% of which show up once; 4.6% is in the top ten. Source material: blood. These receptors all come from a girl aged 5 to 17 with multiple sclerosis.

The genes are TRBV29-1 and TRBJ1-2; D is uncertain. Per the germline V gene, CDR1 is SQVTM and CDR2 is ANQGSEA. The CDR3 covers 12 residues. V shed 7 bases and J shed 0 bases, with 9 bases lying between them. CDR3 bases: TGCAGCGCTACTAATACTAACTATGGCTACACCTTC. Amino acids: CSATNTNYGYTF.

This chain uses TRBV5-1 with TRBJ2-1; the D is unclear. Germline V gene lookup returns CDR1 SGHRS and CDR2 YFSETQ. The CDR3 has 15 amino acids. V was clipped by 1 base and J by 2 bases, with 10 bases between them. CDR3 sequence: CASSLSAQTYNEQFF. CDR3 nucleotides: TGCGCCAGCAGCTTGTCAGCGCAGACCTACAATGAGCAGTTCTTC.

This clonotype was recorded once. CDR3 coding DNA: TGTGCCAGCTATGAGTCGGGAGCCGGCAATGAGCAGTTCTTC. As protein: CASYESGAGNEQFF. V usage is TRBV2 and J usage is TRBJ2-1, with D tentatively TRBD2 (6 bases). This CDR3 is built from 14 residues. The V gene lost 8 bases and the J gene lost 6 bases, with 17 bases spanning the gap. Germline V gives CDR1 SNHLY, CDR2 FYNNEI.

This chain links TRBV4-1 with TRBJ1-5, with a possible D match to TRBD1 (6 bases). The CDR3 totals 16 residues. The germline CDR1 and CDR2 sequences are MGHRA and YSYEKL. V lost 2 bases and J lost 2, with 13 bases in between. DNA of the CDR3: TGCGCCAGCAGCCAACTAGGGGCAGGGGGCAATCAGCCCCAGCATTTT. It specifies CASSQLGAGGNQPQHF.

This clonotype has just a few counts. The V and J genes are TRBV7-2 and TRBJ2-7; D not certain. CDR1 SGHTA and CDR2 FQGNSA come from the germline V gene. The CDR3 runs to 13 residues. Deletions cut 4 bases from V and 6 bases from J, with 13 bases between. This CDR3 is CASSSASVGEQYF. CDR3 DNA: TGTGCCAGCAGCTCCGCTTCTGTGGGCGAGCAGTACTTC.

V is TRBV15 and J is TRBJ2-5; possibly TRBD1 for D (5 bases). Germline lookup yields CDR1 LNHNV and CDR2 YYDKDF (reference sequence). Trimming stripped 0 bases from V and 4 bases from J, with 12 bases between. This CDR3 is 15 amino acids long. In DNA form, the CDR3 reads TGTGCCACCAGCAGAGATCCCTCAGGGTTAGAGACCCAGTACTTC. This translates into CATSRDPSGLETQYF.

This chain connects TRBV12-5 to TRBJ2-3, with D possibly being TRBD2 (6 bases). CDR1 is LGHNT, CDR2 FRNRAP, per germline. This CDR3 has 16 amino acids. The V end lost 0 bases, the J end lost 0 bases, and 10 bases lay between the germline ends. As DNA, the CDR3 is TGTGCTAGTGGTTTGGTTCTCGGGACTAGCACAGATACGCAGTATTTT. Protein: CASGLVLGTSTDTQYF.

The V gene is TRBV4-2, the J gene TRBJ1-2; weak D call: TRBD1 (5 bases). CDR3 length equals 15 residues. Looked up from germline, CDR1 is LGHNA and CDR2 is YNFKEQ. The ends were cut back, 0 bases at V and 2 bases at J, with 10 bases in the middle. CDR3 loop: CASSQDGRGNYGYTF. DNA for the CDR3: TGTGCCAGCAGCCAAGATGGGCGGGGGAACTATGGCTACACCTTC.

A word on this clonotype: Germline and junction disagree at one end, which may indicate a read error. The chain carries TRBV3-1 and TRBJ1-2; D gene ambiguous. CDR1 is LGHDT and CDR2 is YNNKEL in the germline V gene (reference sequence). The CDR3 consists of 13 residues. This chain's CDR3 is CASSQKANYDYTF. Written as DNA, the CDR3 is TGTGCCAGCAGCCAAAAGGCTAACTATGACTACACCTTC. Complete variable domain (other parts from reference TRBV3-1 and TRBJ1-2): DTAVSQTPKYLVTQMGNDKSIKCEQNLGHDTMYWYKQDSKKFLKIMFSYNNKELIINETVPNRFSPKSPDKAHLNLHINSLELGDSAVYFCASSQKANYDYTFGSGTRLTVV.

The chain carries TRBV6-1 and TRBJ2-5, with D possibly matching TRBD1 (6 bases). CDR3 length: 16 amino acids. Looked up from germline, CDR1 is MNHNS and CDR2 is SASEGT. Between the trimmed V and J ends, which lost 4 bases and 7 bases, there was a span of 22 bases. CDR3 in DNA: TGTGCCAGCAGTGCCCAGTCGGACAGTGGGGTTTGGACCCAGTACTTC. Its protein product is CASSAQSDSGVWTQYF.

CDR3 DNA sequence: TGTGCCAGCAGTTCCCAGGCGGGGACGACCGAAAAACTGTTTTTT. Amino acid sequence: CASSSQAGTTEKLFF. The rearrangement joins TRBV6-5 to TRBJ1-4; a weak D match, TRBD1 (5 bases). The germline gives CDR1 MNHEY, CDR2 SVGAGI. The CDR3 totals 15 residues. V was cut by 4 bases and J by 8 bases, with 17 bases left in between.

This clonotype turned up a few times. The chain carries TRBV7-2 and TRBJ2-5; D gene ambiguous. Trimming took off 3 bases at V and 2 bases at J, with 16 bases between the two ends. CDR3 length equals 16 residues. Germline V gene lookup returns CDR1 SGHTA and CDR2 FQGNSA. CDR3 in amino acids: CASSLLHVGSQETQYF. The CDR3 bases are TGTGCCAGCAGCTTGCTTCACGTGGGCAGTCAAGAGACCCAGTACTTC.

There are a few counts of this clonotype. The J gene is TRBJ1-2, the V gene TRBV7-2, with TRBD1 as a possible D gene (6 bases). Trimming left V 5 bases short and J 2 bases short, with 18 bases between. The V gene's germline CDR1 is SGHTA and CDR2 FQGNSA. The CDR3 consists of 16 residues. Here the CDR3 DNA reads TGTGCCAGCAGCGCCACATACAGGGCGGCAAACTATGGCTACACCTTC. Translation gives CASSATYRAANYGYTF.